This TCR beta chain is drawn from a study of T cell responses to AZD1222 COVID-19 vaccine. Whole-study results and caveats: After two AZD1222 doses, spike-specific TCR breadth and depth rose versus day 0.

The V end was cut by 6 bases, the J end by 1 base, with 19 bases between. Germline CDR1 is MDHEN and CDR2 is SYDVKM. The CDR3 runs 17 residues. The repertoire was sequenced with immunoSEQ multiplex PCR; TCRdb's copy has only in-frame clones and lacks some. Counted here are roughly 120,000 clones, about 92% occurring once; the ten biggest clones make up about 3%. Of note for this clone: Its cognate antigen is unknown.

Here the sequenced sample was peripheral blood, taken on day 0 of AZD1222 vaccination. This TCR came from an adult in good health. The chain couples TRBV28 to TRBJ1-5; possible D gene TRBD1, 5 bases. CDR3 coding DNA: TGTGCCAGCAGGGACGTCACAGGTCGTAGAAGCAATCAGCCCCAGCATTTT. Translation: CASRDVTGRRSNQPQHF.